Following are 8 T cell receptor beta chains from one sample sequenced in a study of graft-versus-host responses after intestinal transplantation. Profiling relied on immunoSEQ multiplex PCR, and the TCRdb table lists in-frame clones only, not all of them. In the table there are just under 55,000 clones, roughly 89% of which are singletons. Sequencing used PBMCs, obtained 650 to 680 days after intestinal transplant. Every receptor here comes from a human patient who received an intestinal transplant, so some T cells may come from the graft donor.

This clone was picked up one time. This rearrangement joins TRBV6-5 to TRBJ1-2; D is possibly TRBD1 (5 bases). The CDR3 consists of 13 residues. The V end was cut by 6 bases, the J end by 0 bases, with 8 bases between. Germline V lookup: CDR1 MNHEY, CDR2 SVGAGI. CDR3 bases: TGTGCCAGCAGGACAGTGCCTAACTATGGCTACACCTTC. The encoded protein is CASRTVPNYGYTF.

V and J are TRBV15 and TRBJ1-2, with a weak D call TRBD1 (5 bases). The CDR3 has 16 amino acids. The germline gives CDR1 LNHNV, CDR2 YYDKDF (reference sequence). V lost 5 bases and J 4 bases, leaving 20 bases between the germline ends. The CDR3 DNA reads TGTGCCACCAGCTTACCCCGGGGGGGGGTAGGCTATGGCTACACCTTC. As protein: CATSLPRGGVGYGYTF.

The rearrangement links TRBV2 to TRBJ2-7, with a weak D call TRBD2 (6 bases). The V gene's germline CDR1 is SNHLY and CDR2 FYNNEI. V lost 6 bases to trimming and J lost 3 bases, with 21 bases between them. The CDR3 contains 16 residues. In DNA form, the CDR3 reads TGTGCCAGCAGCCCAGCCACTAGCTCGGGGATCTACGAGCAGTACTTC. Its protein is CASSPATSSGIYEQYF. Together with reference TRBV2 and TRBJ2-7, the CDR3 gives the full variable domain: EPEVTQTPSHQVTQMGQEVILRCVPISNHLYFYWYRQILGQKVEFLVSFYNNEISEKSEIFDDQFSVERPDGSNFTLKIRSTKLEDSAMYFCASSPATSSGIYEQYFGPGTRLTVT.

The chain's CDR3 is CASSPAGNYEQYF. The CDR3 DNA reads TGTGCCAGCTCACCAGCGGGGAACTACGAGCAGTACTTC. The genes are TRBV18 and TRBJ2-7, with a weak D call TRBD2 (6 bases). The CDR3 sequence is 13 residues long. V was pared by 2 bases and J by 3 bases, with 8 bases between. From germline, CDR1 is KGHSH and CDR2 LQKENI.

The J gene is TRBJ1-1, the V gene TRBV6-4; TRBD1 matches 7 bases. This CDR3 is built from 14 residues. With V trimmed by 6 bases and J by 2 bases, 6 bases remained unmatched. Looked up from germline, CDR1 is MRHNA and CDR2 is SNTAGT. CDR3 residues: CASRETGLNTEAFF. CDR3 DNA: TGTGCCAGCAGGGAGACAGGGCTAAACACTGAAGCTTTCTTT.

The J gene is TRBJ2-7, the V gene TRBV6-6; the D is unclear. Deletions cut 0 bases from V and 3 bases from J, with 3 bases between. CDR3 size: 12 residues. The germline V gene has CDR1 MNHNY and CDR2 SVGAGI (reference sequence). The CDR3 protein is CASSYSNYEQYF. CDR3 DNA sequence: TGTGCCAGCAGTTACTCGAACTACGAGCAGTACTTC.

This chain uses TRBV5-1 with TRBJ1-2, with TRBD1 matching 10 bases. The CDR3 length is 14 residues. CDR1 is SGHRS and CDR2 is YFSETQ in the germline V gene. Losses at the gene ends were 4 bases for V and 5 bases for J; bases not matched to a gene: 5. The CDR3 DNA is TGCGCCAGCAGCGCGGGACAGGGGTATTATGGCTACACCTTC. This translates into CASSAGQGYYGYTF.

In DNA, the CDR3 is TGTGCCAGCAGCTACAGGGAAGGCTACACCTTC. The encoded protein is CASSYREGYTF. The V call is TRBV5-6, the J call TRBJ1-2; D might be TRBD1 (6 bases). The V gene lost 3 bases and the J gene lost 8 bases, with 8 bases spanning the gap. Germline loops: CDR1 SGHDT, CDR2 YYEEEE. The CDR3 sequence is 11 residues long.